The rows below give T cell receptor beta chains drawn from one sample of a study of blood T cell repertoires in COVID-19. Measured with immunoSEQ multiplex PCR; TCRdb has only the in-frame clones, and not every one. The sample shows approximately 150,000 clones, 88% of them seen only once. Sequenced input: peripheral blood. Source of these receptors: a woman aged 60 to 75 with acute or convalescent COVID-19. CDR3s include the opening cysteine and the closing phenylalanine or tryptophan. A row's size may be missing; if present it is once, few, many or a size class.

J: TRBJ1-2; size: -; V: TRBV18; CDR3: CASSPLDGYTF
J: TRBJ1-1; size: -; V: TRBV7-3; CDR3: CASSPNAGKTEAFF
J: TRBJ2-3; size: -; V: TRBV9; CDR3: CASSAFSGPTDTQYF
J: TRBJ1-4; size: once; V: TRBV3-1/TRBV3-2; CDR3: CASSQVGSGYEKLFF
J: TRBJ2-2; size: -; V: TRBV10-3; CDR3: CAISAGQGTGELFF
J: TRBJ2-7; size: -; V: TRBV28; CDR3: CASSPLDRGGEQYF
J: TRBJ2-3; size: -; V: TRBV13; CDR3: CASSAGGPGDTQYF
J: TRBJ1-1; size: -; V: TRBV18; CDR3: CASSPPSLNTEAFF
J: TRBJ1-2; size: -; V: TRBV30; CDR3: CAWNVRTGGYGYTF
J: TRBJ1-1; size: -; V: TRBV29-1; CDR3: CSAGGSEAFF
J: TRBJ1-1; size: -; V: TRBV4-3; CDR3: CASSQDWAGSDMNTEAFF
J: TRBJ2-1; size: -; V: TRBV5-8; CDR3: CASSKRLSGEGNEQFF
J: TRBJ2-7; size: -; V: TRBV7-3; CDR3: CASSFGQGGMNEQYF
J: TRBJ1-2; size: -; V: TRBV7-9; CDR3: CASSPVPAGWGYTF
J: TRBJ1-1; size: -; V: TRBV2; CDR3: CASSENSFEAFF
J: TRBJ2-1; size: -; V: TRBV19; CDR3: CASSVFQGPRIYNEQFF
J: TRBJ2-1; size: -; V: TRBV15; CDR3: CATSKRTSEDEQFF
J: TRBJ2-4; size: -; V: TRBV23-1; CDR3: CASSLWGQLAKNIQYF
J: TRBJ2-2; size: -; V: TRBV19; CDR3: CASSIGTGANTGELFF
J: TRBJ2-5; size: -; V: TRBV24-1; CDR3: CATSDSSGGDKRGETQYF
J: TRBJ2-7; size: -; V: TRBV7-8; CDR3: CASSLTNTLTSRLDYEQYF
J: TRBJ1-2; size: once; V: TRBV7-2; CDR3: CASSLVGRDRERVGYTF
J: TRBJ2-1; size: -; V: TRBV4-1; CDR3: CASSQGGGSSYNEQFF
J: TRBJ1-1; size: -; V: TRBV6-5; CDR3: CASRFLGGNTEAFF
J: TRBJ1-3; size: -; V: TRBV6-6; CDR3: CASSRRQGDRNTIYF
J: TRBJ1-6; size: -; V: TRBV30; CDR3: CAWSVPNMDSPLHF
J: TRBJ1-6; size: few; V: TRBV15; CDR3: CATSIYDDNSPLHF
J: TRBJ1-6; size: -; V: TRBV14; CDR3: CASSSKARDRAAPLHF
J: TRBJ1-1; size: -; V: TRBV6-5; CDR3: CASSRTAGDTEAFF
J: TRBJ2-3; size: -; V: TRBV11-3; CDR3: CASSAGTTDYSTQYF
J: TRBJ1-4; size: -; V: TRBV13; CDR3: CASSFFSAGAGENEKLFF
J: TRBJ1-1; size: -; V: TRBV3-1/TRBV3-2; CDR3: CASSVANEAFF
J: TRBJ2-6; size: -; V: TRBV28; CDR3: CASSFLGANVLTF
J: TRBJ1-6; size: -; V: TRBV7-8; CDR3: CASSFNSQSSPLHF
J: TRBJ2-7; size: -; V: TRBV2; CDR3: CATTRAGGSYEQYF
J: TRBJ2-5; size: -; V: TRBV4-3; CDR3: CASSQVGVETQYF
J: TRBJ1-1; size: -; V: TRBV6-5; CDR3: CASRSLGGNTEAFF
J: TRBJ2-5; size: -; V: TRBV7-2; CDR3: CASSLALAEYLTQETQYF
J: TRBJ1-1; size: -; V: TRBV3-1/TRBV3-2; CDR3: CASSQESTEAFF
J: TRBJ2-1; size: -; V: TRBV3-1/TRBV3-2; CDR3: CASSQGLAGGPFNNEQFF
J: TRBJ1-1; size: -; V: TRBV9; CDR3: CASSVGGQGNTEAFF
J: TRBJ1-4; size: -; V: TRBV18; CDR3: CASSAQTGVLNEKLFF
J: TRBJ2-6; size: -; V: TRBV18; CDR3: CASSPGSGANVLTF
J: TRBJ1-5; size: -; V: TRBV19; CDR3: CASRLYGESVQPQHF
J: TRBJ1-2; size: -; V: TRBV28; CDR3: CASTTGGPYGYTF
J: TRBJ1-6; size: -; V: TRBV28; CDR3: CALSRGRNSPLHF
J: TRBJ1-6; size: -; V: TRBV9; CDR3: CASSGTGTVNSPLHF
J: TRBJ2-7; size: -; V: TRBV29-1; CDR3: CSVEELGTGTYEQYF
J: TRBJ1-6; size: -; V: TRBV7-9; CDR3: CASSLEGVNSPLHF
J: TRBJ2-6; size: -; V: TRBV19; CDR3: CASSPGRSGANVLTF
J: TRBJ2-5; size: -; V: TRBV9; CDR3: CASSVGLGVLAGGPQETQYF
J: TRBJ2-3; size: -; V: TRBV12-2; CDR3: CASRLGQSSSGGAPDTQYF
J: TRBJ1-1; size: -; V: TRBV7-2; CDR3: CASSLPQNTEAFF